This entry concerns a single T cell receptor (beta chain). Its target is not known. This entry is derived from a study of vaccination effects on CD4 cells after COVID-19. This CDR3 spans 15 amino acids. CDR1 and CDR2 (germline): MRHNA, SNTAGT. V was pared by 3 bases and J by 4 bases, with 12 bases between. Sequencing was performed with immunoSEQ multiplex PCR; in TCRdb, only in-frame clones are kept and a portion is missing. The sample consists of roughly 57,000 clones, roughly 77% of them appearing once. Before any sequencing was done, the ViraFEST assay used viral peptide pools to expand antigen-specific CD4+ T cells. Following 10 days of culture, CD4+ T cells were isolated. Sometime from March through December 2020, the person acquired a SARS-CoV-2 infection that PCR confirmed. The negative control culture condition consisted of an HIV-1 Nef peptide pool.

Source: CD4+ T cells from PBMCs cultured with HIV peptides, taken before COVID-19 vaccination. Subset in this sample: HIV-1 Nef peptide pool negative control/reference culture. This clonotype originated in a human donor who had a prior SARS-CoV-2 infection. V gene TRBV6-4 combines with J gene TRBJ1-4; no firm D call. The CDR3 DNA sequence: TGTGCCAGCAGTGAGGCCGGTTCAGGTAATGAAAAACTGTTTTTT. Translated: CASSEAGSGNEKLFF.